The 28 T cell receptor beta chains below were found in one sample sequenced in a study of blood T cell repertoires in COVID-19. Libraries were prepared by immunoSEQ multiplex PCR; TCRdb keeps only in-frame clonotypes and omits some of them. Seen here are nearly 200,000 clones, around four fifths observed once, and the top ten hold around 0.93%. The sample was peripheral blood. The origin of the receptors is a man aged 60-69 years with COVID-19, enrolled during active disease.

V gene TRBV7-9 combines with J gene TRBJ1-6, with D perhaps TRBD1 (6 bases). Germline CDR1 is SEHNR and CDR2 is FQNEAQ (reference sequence). This CDR3 has 14 residues. The germline V and J ends were trimmed by 2 bases and 8 bases, with 10 bases remaining between them. CDR3 in amino acids: CASSLLGGDSPLHF. In nucleotides, the CDR3 is TGTGCCAGCAGCTTATTAGGGGGGGATTCACCCCTCCACTTT.

The V and J genes are TRBV3-1 (or the pseudogene TRBV3-2) and TRBJ2-7; 12 nucleotides align to TRBD1. This CDR3 is built from 15 residues. J lost 1 base, V lost 4 bases, and 2 bases had no gene match. Germline lookup yields CDR1 LGHDT and CDR2 YNNKEL (reference sequence). CDR3 nucleotides: TGTGCCAGCAGCCTGGGACAGGGGGCTTCCTACGAGCAGTACTTC. Translating gives CASSLGQGASYEQYF.

The chain employs TRBV19 and TRBJ2-2; tentatively, D is TRBD1 (5 bases). The CDR3 covers 14 residues. Looked up from germline, CDR1 is LNHDA and CDR2 is SQIVND (reference sequence). In DNA, the CDR3 is TGTGCACTCGGGCAGGGCACGAACACCGGGGAGCTGTTTTTT. Protein product: CALGQGTNTGELFF.

The chain employs TRBV9 and TRBJ2-2; D perhaps matches TRBD1 (6 bases). Germline-derived CDR1 and CDR2 are SGDLS and YYNGEE. The CDR3 has 13 residues. The germline V and J ends were trimmed by 4 bases and 8 bases, with 12 bases remaining between them. The CDR3 spells CASSSEQGGELFF. CDR3 coding DNA: TGTGCCAGCAGCTCCGAACAGGGAGGGGAGCTGTTTTTT. The full variable domain, its missing parts supplied by reference TRBV9 and TRBJ2-2, is DSGVTQTPKHLITATGQRVTLRCSPRSGDLSVYWYQQSLDQGLQFLIQYYNGEERAKGNILERFSAQQFPDLHSELNLSSLELGDSALYFCASSSEQGGELFFGEGSRLTVL.

V and J are TRBV9 and TRBJ2-7; 15 nucleotides align to TRBD2. This CDR3 has 15 amino acids. Germline V gene lookup returns CDR1 SGDLS and CDR2 YYNGEE. Trimming took 3 bases from V and 7 from J; bases not matched to a gene: 5. The CDR3 DNA reads as TGTGCCAGCAGCGGAGGGACTAGCGGGAGGATTGAGCAGTACTTC. As protein: CASSGGTSGRIEQYF.

The chain uses TRBV18 and TRBJ2-1; no definite D call. V dropped 3 bases and J dropped 12 bases, with 12 bases sitting between them. Germline V CDR1 and CDR2: KGHSH, LQKENI. The CDR3 covers 12 residues. Here the CDR3 reads CASSPERDMQFF. CDR3 nucleotide sequence: TGTGCCAGCTCACCCGAGAGAGATATGCAGTTCTTC.

The chain joins TRBV27 to TRBJ1-6, with unresolved D. The CDR3 runs to 14 residues. Trimming took 2 bases from V and 13 from J, leaving 15 bases between them. CDR1 MNHEY and CDR2 SMNVEV come from the germline V gene (reference sequence). CDR3 amino acids: CASSLPDGVGPLHF. The CDR3 DNA is TGTGCCAGCAGTTTACCGGACGGGGTGGGTCCCCTCCACTTT.

The chain recombines TRBV4-1 with TRBJ1-5, with 9 bases lining up with TRBD1. CDR1 and CDR2 from the germline V gene are MGHRA and YSYEKL. The V gene end was trimmed by 4 bases and the J gene end by 7 bases; junction bases not matched to a gene: 8. This CDR3 contains 15 residues. CDR3 protein: CASSRWTGVGQPQHF. The CDR3, as DNA: TGCGCCAGCAGCCGTTGGACAGGGGTTGGACAGCCCCAGCATTTT.

The chain links TRBV28 to TRBJ1-4; D perhaps matches TRBD1 (5 bases). The CDR3 has 15 residues. Trimming stripped 6 bases from V and 8 bases from J, with 19 bases between. Germline loops: CDR1 MDHEN, CDR2 SYDVKM. This chain's CDR3 is CASRLPRGSGEKLFF. In DNA, the CDR3 is TGTGCCAGCAGACTTCCCCGGGGGTCGGGAGAAAAACTGTTTTTT.

The V and J genes are TRBV3-1 (or the pseudogene TRBV3-2) and TRBJ1-5; 8 bases fit TRBD1. Germline CDR1 reads LGHDT; CDR2 reads YNNKEL (reference sequence). Losses at the gene ends were 2 bases for V and 2 bases for J; bases not matched to a gene: 2. CDR3 length: 15 residues. The CDR3 nucleotides are TGTGCCAGCAGCCAAACGGACAGGGGCAATCAGCCCCAGCATTTT. Its translation: CASSQTDRGNQPQHF.

The chain employs TRBV5-1 and TRBJ1-6, with 7 positions matching TRBD1. The CDR3 is 16 residues long. V was clipped by 2 bases and J by 2 bases; unmatched bases: 4. Germline CDR1 is SGHRS and CDR2 is YFSETQ. In nucleotides, the CDR3 is TGCGCCAGCAGCTTCGACAGGGCAGCCTATAATTCACCCCTCCACTTT. Its translation: CASSFDRAAYNSPLHF.

The chain has TRBV12-3 or TRBV12-4 and TRBJ1-1; D not certain. Trimming pared 6 bases from V and 0 bases from J, leaving 8 bases between. This CDR3 region has 13 residues. CDR3 in DNA: TGTGCCAGCAGGCCCAACATGAACACTGAAGCTTTCTTT. Translation gives CASRPNMNTEAFF.

This sequence joins TRBV28 and TRBJ2-7; TRBD1 matches 8 bases. The CDR3 contains 11 residues. Germline V lookup: CDR1 MDHEN, CDR2 SYDVKM. Germline trimming cut 10 bases from V and 6 bases from J; bases unmatched to any gene: 5. CDR3 protein: CATRQGREQYF. The CDR3 DNA reads as TGTGCCACGCGACAGGGGCGCGAGCAGTACTTC.

This clone has just one count. The chain employs TRBV10-1 and TRBJ2-1; 8 nucleotides agree with TRBD2. The CDR3 runs 16 residues. J gave up 8 bases and V 0 bases, and 9 bases lay outside the gene matches. Germline CDR1 is WNHNN and CDR2 is SYGVQD (reference sequence). The CDR3 loop is CASSESLLAGTHEQFF. CDR3 in DNA: TGCGCCAGCAGTGAGTCGTTGCTAGCGGGTACCCATGAGCAGTTCTTC.

This sequence joins TRBV19 and TRBJ1-4, with TRBD1 matching 9 bases. This CDR3 spans 16 amino acids. Per germline, CDR1 LNHDA and CDR2 SQIVND (reference sequence). The J segment lost 8 bases and the V segment lost 5 bases, leaving 12 bases of the junction unmatched. The CDR3 DNA reads TGTGCCAGTAGTCACCAAACCGGGACAGGGAGGGAAAAACTGTTTTTT. Protein sequence: CASSHQTGTGREKLFF.

The chain joins TRBV19 to TRBJ2-2; TRBD1 matches 9 bases. The V gene's germline CDR1 is LNHDA and CDR2 SQIVND (reference sequence). V lost 7 bases and J lost 5; bases outside the gene matches: 8. This CDR3 has 15 amino acids. CDR3 sequence reads: CASNLQGAPTGELFF. Written as DNA, the CDR3 is TGTGCCAGTAACCTACAGGGGGCCCCGACCGGGGAGCTGTTTTTT.

V is TRBV5-6 and J is TRBJ2-5, with 9 bases identical to TRBD1. The CDR3 contains 16 residues. Germline lookup yields CDR1 SGHDT and CDR2 YYEEEE. Trimming removed 4 bases from V and 5 bases from J; junction bases left unmatched: 12. CDR3 residues: CASSRTLTGGWETQYF. The CDR3 bases are TGTGCCAGCAGCCGAACCCTAACAGGGGGCTGGGAGACCCAGTACTTC. Complete variable domain (other parts from reference TRBV5-6 and TRBJ2-5): DAGVTQSPTHLIKTRGQQVTLRCSPKSGHDTVSWYQQALGQGPQFIFQYYEEEERQRGNFPDRFSGHQFPNYSSELNVNALLLGDSALYLCASSRTLTGGWETQYFGPGTRLLVL.

The chain has TRBV6-2 or TRBV6-3 and TRBJ1-5, with 8 nucleotides matching TRBD1. This CDR3 region has 14 residues. Germline V gives CDR1 MNHEY, CDR2 SVGEGT. After removal of 3 bases from V and 4 bases from J, the junction contained 2 bases not matched to a gene. Here the CDR3 DNA reads TGTGCCAGCAGTTATACAGGGGGGAATCAGCCCCAGCATTTT. Its translation: CASSYTGGNQPQHF.

CDR3 coding DNA: TGTGCCAGCTCGCTAGGGGACAGGTCCTTTGAAACCTTC. It is translated as CASSLGDRSFETF. The chain has TRBV18 and TRBJ1-2; 8 bases map to TRBD1. CDR3 length: 13 residues. CDR1 is KGHSH and CDR2 is LQKENI in the germline V gene. With 6 bases clipped from V and 14 bases from J, the junction kept 14 bases outside the gene matches.

The rearrangement joins TRBV19 to TRBJ2-5, with 8 bases fitting TRBD1. The CDR3 has 14 residues. Looked up from germline, CDR1 is LNHDA and CDR2 is SQIVND (reference sequence). V dropped 3 bases and J dropped 3; count of bases not matched to a gene: 3. The CDR3 nucleotides are TGTGCCAGTAGTATTTCAGGGGGCGAAGAGACCCAGTACTTC. The encoded protein is CASSISGGEETQYF.

The chain links TRBV4-2 to TRBJ2-7; 7 bases are a match to TRBD2. The CDR3 spans 14 residues. Germline values: CDR1 LGHNA, CDR2 YNFKEQ. The ends lost 4 bases at V and 6 bases at J; junction bases unmatched: 9. The CDR3 DNA sequence: TGTGCCAGCAGCCTAGGGACTATGGAAGGCGAGCAGTACTTC. Its protein is CASSLGTMEGEQYF.

The chain is built from TRBV5-1 and TRBJ1-2; D is perhaps TRBD1 (5 bases). The germline V gene has CDR1 SGHRS and CDR2 YFSETQ. This CDR3 is built from 15 residues. Trimming pared 0 bases from V and 4 bases from J, leaving 13 bases between. CDR3 residues: CASSLEPGRSYGYTF. DNA of the CDR3: TGCGCCAGCAGCTTGGAACCAGGGCGAAGCTATGGCTACACCTTC.

The chain combines TRBV2 with TRBJ1-2; 8 positions agree with TRBD1. Trimming at V came to 6 bases and at J to 2 bases, leaving 5 bases not matched to a gene. The CDR3 is 14 amino acids. The germline gives CDR1 SNHLY, CDR2 FYNNEI. For the CDR3, the DNA is TGTGCCAGCAGCCCCCGGACAGGGAACTATGGCTACACCTTC. Amino acids: CASSPRTGNYGYTF. The full variable domain, completed using reference TRBV2 and TRBJ1-2, is EPEVTQTPSHQVTQMGQEVILRCVPISNHLYFYWYRQILGQKVEFLVSFYNNEISEKSEIFDDQFSVERPDGSNFTLKIRSTKLEDSAMYFCASSPRTGNYGYTFGSGTRLTVV.

V usage is TRBV30 and J usage is TRBJ1-1; TRBD1 agrees at 7 bases. Trimming cost V 3 bases and J 2 bases; bases outside gene matches: 9. CDR1 is GTSNPN and CDR2 is SVGIG in the germline V gene (reference sequence). This CDR3 comprises 15 residues. CDR3 in DNA: TGTGCCTGGAGGAGAACGGGACAGACAAACACTGAAGCTTTCTTT. This sequence encodes CAWRRTGQTNTEAFF.

V gene TRBV7-9 combines with J gene TRBJ2-7, with a weak D call TRBD1 (5 bases). This CDR3 contains 14 residues. The V and J ends lost 8 bases and 4 bases respectively, with 18 bases between them. Germline values: CDR1 SEHNR, CDR2 FQNEAQ (reference sequence). Here the CDR3 reads CASGNLTKGYEQYF. Written as DNA, the CDR3 is TGTGCCAGCGGAAATTTAACGAAGGGGTACGAGCAGTACTTC.

The CDR3 coding sequence is TGTGCCAGCTCACCGACGAAGGGGCCCACAGATACGCAGTATTTT. Translated: CASSPTKGPTDTQYF. The V and J genes are TRBV18 and TRBJ2-3; weak D call: TRBD1 (5 bases). Deletions cut 3 bases from V and 2 bases from J, with 12 bases between. This CDR3 has 15 residues. Germline V gene sequence: CDR1 KGHSH, CDR2 LQKENI.

The V and J genes are TRBV5-4 and TRBJ2-3, with 8 bases matching TRBD1. Looked up from germline, CDR1 is SGHNT and CDR2 is YYREEE (reference sequence). This CDR3 spans 15 amino acids. J gave up 5 bases and V 0 bases, and 5 bases lay outside the gene matches. In DNA, the CDR3 is TGTGCCAGCAGCTTGGGGCAGGGGGCTGAAGATACGCAGTATTTT. Protein product: CASSLGQGAEDTQYF.

This chain uses TRBV5-1 with TRBJ2-2, with 7 bases aligning to TRBD1. V lost 3 bases, J lost 5 bases, and 10 bases stayed unmatched. Looked up from germline, CDR1 is SGHRS and CDR2 is YFSETQ. This CDR3 is 16 amino acids long. The DNA of the CDR3 is TGCGCCAGCAGCTCAGCCGACAGGGTAGGGACCGGGGAGCTGTTTTTT. This sequence encodes CASSSADRVGTGELFF. Using reference TRBV5-1 and TRBJ2-2 for the parts outside the CDR3, the full variable domain is KAGVTQTPRYLIKTRGQQVTLSCSPISGHRSVSWYQQTPGQGLQFLFEYFSETQRNKGNFPGRFSGRQFSNSRSEMNVSTLELGDSALYLCASSSADRVGTGELFFGEGSRLTVL.